The present T cell receptor beta chain was sequenced within a study of blood T cell repertoires in COVID-19. At the level of the study: Sources were T cells, B-cell-depleted T cells, or PBMCs; the material itself was cDNA or gDNA.

Per the germline V gene, CDR1 is SQVTM and CDR2 is ANQGSEA. The CDR3 is 15 residues long. Between the trimmed V and J ends, which lost 3 bases and 4 bases, there was a span of 18 bases. Original processing methods: Scientists estimated how many nucleated cells there were by amplifying reference gene primers. This table comes from immunoSEQ multiplex PCR, and its TCRdb copy is limited to in-frame clones, with some not included. The DNA gave D and trimming, while V, J and clone size come from that table. The table has thousands of clones, 75% to 90% seen once. Sequencing used peripheral blood. This chain connects TRBV29-1 to TRBJ2-5; TRBD1 is a possible D gene (5 bases). This TCR was sampled from a man older than 75 with active COVID-19. This chain's CDR3 is CSVDPHSRVGETQYF. The CDR3, as DNA: TGCAGCGTTGATCCCCATAGCAGGGTCGGAGAGACCCAGTACTTC.